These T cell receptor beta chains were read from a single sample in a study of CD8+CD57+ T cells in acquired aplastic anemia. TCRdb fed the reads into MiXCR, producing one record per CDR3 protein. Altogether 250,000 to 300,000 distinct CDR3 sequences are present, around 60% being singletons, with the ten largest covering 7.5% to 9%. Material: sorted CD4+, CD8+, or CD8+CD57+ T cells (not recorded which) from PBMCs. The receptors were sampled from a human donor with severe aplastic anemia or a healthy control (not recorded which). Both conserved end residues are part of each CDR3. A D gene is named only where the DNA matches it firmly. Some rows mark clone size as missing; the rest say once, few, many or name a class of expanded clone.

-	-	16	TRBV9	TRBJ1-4	CASSADTVKTNEKLFF	TGTGCCAGCAGCGCCGATACTGTGAAAACTAATGAAAAACTGTTTTTT
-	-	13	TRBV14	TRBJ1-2	CASSPGVSYGYTF	TGTGCCAGCAGCCCAGGGGTTAGCTATGGCTACACCTTC
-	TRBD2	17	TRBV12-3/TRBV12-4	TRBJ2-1	CASSAGGLAGTYNEQFF	TGTGCCAGCAGTGCTGGGGGACTAGCGGGGACCTACAATGAGCAGTTCTTC
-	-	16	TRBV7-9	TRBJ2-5	CASSSTRTDLGETQYF	TGTGCCAGCAGCTCTACACGGACAGACCTGGGAGAGACCCAGTACTTC
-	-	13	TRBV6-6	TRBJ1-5	CASGYTRNQPQHF	TGTGCCAGCGGTTACACCCGCAATCAGCCCCAGCATTTT
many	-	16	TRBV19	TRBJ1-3	CASSRFSDGSGNTIYF	TGTGCCAGTAGTAGATTTTCAGACGGCTCTGGAAACACCATATATTTT
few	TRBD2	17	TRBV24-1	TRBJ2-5	CATSDGSSGGYQETQYF	TGTGCCACCAGTGACGGAAGTAGCGGGGGGTACCAAGAGACCCAGTACTTC
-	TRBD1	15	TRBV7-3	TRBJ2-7	CASEDRDRGMNGQYF	TGTGCCAGCGAAGACCGGGACAGGGGGATGAACGGGCAGTACTTC
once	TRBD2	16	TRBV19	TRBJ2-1	CASSMTSGRLYNEQFF	TGTGCCAGTAGTATGACTAGCGGGAGGCTTTACAATGAGCAGTTCTTC
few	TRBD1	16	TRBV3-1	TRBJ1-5	CASSQNQGAAGQPQHF	TGTGCCAGCAGCCAAAACCAGGGGGCGGCGGGACAGCCCCAGCATTTT
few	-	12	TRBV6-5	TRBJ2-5	CASSSTEVTQYF	TGTGCCAGCAGTTCTACAGAAGTGACCCAGTACTTC
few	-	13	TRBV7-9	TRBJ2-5	CASSSWARETQYF	TGTGCCAGCAGCTCCTGGGCGCGAGAGACCCAGTACTTC
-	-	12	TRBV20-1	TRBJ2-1	CSARERNNEQFF	TGCAGTGCTAGAGAGCGGAACAATGAGCAGTTCTTC
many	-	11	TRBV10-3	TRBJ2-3	CAISSRGTQYF	TGTGCCATCAGCTCAAGGGGTACGCAGTATTTT
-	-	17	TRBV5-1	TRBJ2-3	CASRTSSGAGEADTQYF	TGCGCCAGCCGTACTAGCTCTGGGGCAGGGGAGGCAGATACGCAGTATTTT
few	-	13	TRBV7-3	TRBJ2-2	CASSPDGTGELFF	TGTGCCAGCAGCCCAGATGGCACCGGGGAGCTGTTTTTT
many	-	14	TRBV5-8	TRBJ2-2	CASSSTGNTGELFF	TGTGCCAGCAGCTCGACAGGGAACACCGGGGAGCTGTTTTTT
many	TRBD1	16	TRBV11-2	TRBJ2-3	CASSLEGGQGADTQYF	TGTGCCAGCAGCTTAGAGGGGGGACAGGGGGCAGATACGCAGTATTTT
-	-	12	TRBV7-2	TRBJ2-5	CASRKEGETQYF	TGTGCCAGCAGGAAGGAGGGGGAGACCCAGTACTTC
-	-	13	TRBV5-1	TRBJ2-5	CASSMGLLETQYF	TGCGCCAGCAGCATGGGACTCCTGGAGACCCAGTACTTC
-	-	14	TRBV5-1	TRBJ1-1	CASSLGTVLGRGFF	TGCGCCAGCAGCTTGGGGACAGTATTGGGTCGAGGTTTCTTT
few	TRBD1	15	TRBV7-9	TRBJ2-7	CASSLWTGARYEQYF	TGTGCCAGCAGCTTATGGACAGGGGCGCGGTACGAGCAGTACTTC